Detailed here is one TCR beta chain. Its specificity is unknown. Time point denoted: week 5, during vaccination. The study gave 300 ug of mutant IDH1 20-mer peptide per vaccine dose, with topical imiquimod. The data were produced by immunoSEQ multiplex PCR, yet TCRdb's version contains in-frame clones alone and is incomplete. The table has 30,000 to 35,000 clones, roughly 50% seen once. These data belong to a study of a mutant IDH1 vaccine in newly diagnosed glioma. Study context: Most had both radiotherapy and temozolomide beforehand; others had only one.

J was trimmed by 4 bases and V by 5 bases; bases with no gene match: 11. The germline gives CDR1 MNHEY, CDR2 SVGAGI. This CDR3 spans 15 amino acids. The chain uses TRBV6-5 and TRBJ2-7, with 7 bases lining up with TRBD2. The clonotype originates from a woman between 18 and 29 years old with glioma. This material consisted of PBMCs, taken from a glioma patient whose treatment included an IDH1 peptide vaccine. As DNA, the CDR3 is TGTGCCAGCAGTAATGGACTAGTCGGTTCGTACGAGCAGTACTTC. Translating gives CASSNGLVGSYEQYF.